The rows below give T cell receptor beta chains drawn from one sample of a study of blood T cell repertoires in COVID-19. Clones were read by immunoSEQ multiplex PCR, and TCRdb kept only the in-frame ones, dropping some. The repertoire holds 100,000 to 110,000 clones, roughly 87% seen once, with approximately 7% in the top ten. The sequenced sample was peripheral blood. These receptors all stem from a young man in a cohort sampled during active COVID-19. Both conserved end residues are part of each CDR3.

V gene: TRBV18; J gene: TRBJ1-2; CDR3 protein: CASSPSTGNYGYTF
V gene: TRBV5-5; J gene: TRBJ1-3; CDR3 protein: CASSLTGDPGNTIYF
V gene: TRBV2; J gene: TRBJ2-3; CDR3 protein: CASSGTSGVDTQYF
V gene: TRBV5-6; J gene: TRBJ1-6; CDR3 protein: CASGRQRSSYNSPLHF
V gene: TRBV5-1; J gene: TRBJ2-7; CDR3 protein: CASSGTGSYEQYF
V gene: TRBV24-1; J gene: TRBJ2-7; CDR3 protein: CATGQGDHEQYF
V gene: TRBV10-3; J gene: TRBJ1-5; CDR3 protein: CATRTGHQPQHF
V gene: TRBV9; J gene: TRBJ2-2; CDR3 protein: CASSVGPGSATGELFF
V gene: TRBV19; J gene: TRBJ1-4; CDR3 protein: CATGTVNEKLFF
V gene: TRBV27; J gene: TRBJ2-5; CDR3 protein: CASSPSRVTETQYF
V gene: TRBV6-2/TRBV6-3; J gene: TRBJ1-1; CDR3 protein: CASSYNRGLEAFF
V gene: TRBV6-5; J gene: TRBJ1-1; CDR3 protein: CASSYSQGANTEAFF
V gene: TRBV19; J gene: TRBJ1-2; CDR3 protein: CASTTTGTFYGYTF
V gene: TRBV5-1; J gene: TRBJ2-7; CDR3 protein: CASSLRTSGGKYEQYF
V gene: TRBV6-5; J gene: TRBJ2-5; CDR3 protein: CASSYEYQETQYF
V gene: TRBV7-2; J gene: TRBJ1-2; CDR3 protein: CASSPGQEYGYTF
V gene: TRBV19; J gene: TRBJ2-2; CDR3 protein: CASSIRLAGNTGELFF
V gene: TRBV7-2; J gene: TRBJ2-7; CDR3 protein: CASSLGEARTYEQYF
V gene: TRBV7-8; J gene: TRBJ1-6; CDR3 protein: CASSFRDSDNSPLHF
V gene: TRBV10-3; J gene: TRBJ2-7; CDR3 protein: CAIRSEDRAFSYEQYF
V gene: TRBV7-6; J gene: TRBJ2-2; CDR3 protein: CASSAGQGLAGELFF
V gene: TRBV25-1; J gene: TRBJ1-2; CDR3 protein: CASRGGGVGYTF
V gene: TRBV11-2; J gene: TRBJ1-3; CDR3 protein: CASRLTGQGNTIYF
V gene: TRBV6-4; J gene: TRBJ2-3; CDR3 protein: CASSAGSTDTQYF
V gene: TRBV7-9; J gene: TRBJ1-5; CDR3 protein: CASSSGSLNQPQHF
V gene: TRBV30; J gene: TRBJ1-6; CDR3 protein: CAWSSDGLPFHSPLHF
V gene: TRBV11-2; J gene: TRBJ1-3; CDR3 protein: CASSPEPDSSGNTIYF
V gene: TRBV14; J gene: TRBJ1-5; CDR3 protein: CASSQGGGSNQPQHF
V gene: TRBV5-5; J gene: TRBJ2-7; CDR3 protein: CASSLAASGTYEQYF
V gene: TRBV6-5; J gene: TRBJ1-6; CDR3 protein: CASSRTGSGSPLHF
V gene: TRBV29-1; J gene: TRBJ2-1; CDR3 protein: CSSRSGVSYNEQFF
V gene: TRBV5-4; J gene: TRBJ1-6; CDR3 protein: CASSTSGGSYNSPLHF
V gene: TRBV3-1/TRBV3-2; J gene: TRBJ1-2; CDR3 protein: CASSQDVGTDLYYGYTF
V gene: TRBV19; J gene: TRBJ2-7; CDR3 protein: CASSSTGDDEQYF
V gene: TRBV5-1; J gene: TRBJ2-7; CDR3 protein: CASSLDLAGYEQYF
V gene: TRBV28; J gene: TRBJ1-1; CDR3 protein: CASTPPTRGVYTEAFF
V gene: TRBV2; J gene: TRBJ2-5; CDR3 protein: CASSEDGPLAGFLKTQYF
V gene: TRBV2; J gene: TRBJ2-2; CDR3 protein: CAGLAGGDINTGELFF
V gene: TRBV19; J gene: TRBJ1-6; CDR3 protein: CASSLAGQGIYNSPLHF
V gene: TRBV7-9; J gene: TRBJ1-2; CDR3 protein: CASSLFDSYGYTF
V gene: TRBV5-4; J gene: TRBJ1-2; CDR3 protein: CASSFGTASYGYTF
V gene: TRBV5-1; J gene: TRBJ2-2; CDR3 protein: CASSPRERGTGELFF
V gene: TRBV18; J gene: TRBJ1-2; CDR3 protein: CASSPQGPQNSNYGYTF
V gene: TRBV10-3; J gene: TRBJ1-1; CDR3 protein: CAIRPGQENTEAFF
V gene: TRBV7-2; J gene: TRBJ2-5; CDR3 protein: CASSLVGGGAGETQYF
V gene: TRBV6-2/TRBV6-3; J gene: TRBJ2-4; CDR3 protein: CASSYSRALAKNIQYF
V gene: TRBV9; J gene: TRBJ2-7; CDR3 protein: CASSAQGGYYEQYF
V gene: TRBV30; J gene: TRBJ1-1; CDR3 protein: CASRWTTGGEAFF
V gene: TRBV29-1; J gene: TRBJ2-1; CDR3 protein: CSGTRYNEQFF
V gene: TRBV10-3; J gene: TRBJ1-5; CDR3 protein: CAISESGGNQPQHF
V gene: TRBV2; J gene: TRBJ1-5; CDR3 protein: CASSVATGAYSNQPQHF
V gene: TRBV6-5; J gene: TRBJ1-1; CDR3 protein: CASIWGQFEAFF
V gene: TRBV5-5; J gene: TRBJ2-5; CDR3 protein: CASSLTTGVETQYF
V gene: TRBV24-1; J gene: TRBJ1-4; CDR3 protein: CATSEEGAEKLFF